The clone carrying this T cell receptor (beta chain) showed up just a few times. The sample belongs to a study of T cells in Graves' hyperthyroidism and ophthalmopathy. Researchers took RNA transcripts and amplified the TCR beta CDR3 regions from them. Using the HTBI primer set, a first-round RT-PCR was run on the TCR CDR3. A single record per CDR3 protein comes from TCRdb applying MiXCR to the multiplex PCR reads. This table holds roughly 580,000 distinct CDR3 sequences, 11% to 15% found once. This CDR3 region has 14 residues. Trimming took 5 bases from V and 6 from J, leaving 16 bases between them. Germline V gene sequence: CDR1 SGHTA, CDR2 FQGNSA. Uncontrolled infection, other autoimmune disease, pregnancy and lactation each barred patients from inclusion.

Specimen: blood. The rearrangement joins TRBV7-2 to TRBJ1-1, with D possibly matching TRBD1 (6 bases). The receptor comes from a woman younger than 45 with Graves' hyperthyroidism that later progressed to Graves' ophthalmopathy. In nucleotides, the CDR3 is TGTGCCAGCAGCCGGGACAACGGGTTCGCTGAAGCTTTCTTT. It specifies CASSRDNGFAEAFF.